Shown below are 30 T cell receptor beta chains from a single sample sequenced in a study of Ad26.COV2.S vaccination and SARS-CoV-2 variants. Regarding treatment: some 20 received Ad26.COV2.S at low or high dose, single or two shots; 5 received placebo; per-sample allocation not given. Sample collection was performed on day 63 after the first vaccine or placebo injection. This table comes from immunoSEQ multiplex PCR, and its TCRdb copy is limited to in-frame clones, with some not included. The sample includes about 680,000 clones, 89% of them seen just once. The sequencing used peripheral blood, collected in a trial of Ad26.COV2.S vaccine versus placebo. The receptors here all came from a person between 18 and 60 years old who received the Ad26.COV2.S COVID-19 vaccine or a placebo.

This clone has only one observation. The chain carries TRBV12-3 or TRBV12-4 and TRBJ1-4; 7 bases are shared with TRBD1. CDR3 length equals 13 residues. V lost 8 bases, J lost 5 bases, and 5 bases stayed unmatched. DNA for the CDR3: TGTGCCAGCCTGGGACAGAAGAATGAAAAACTGTTTTTT. Protein sequence: CASLGQKNEKLFF.

The chain joins TRBV3-1 (or the pseudogene TRBV3-2) to TRBJ2-1; 8 bases map to TRBD2. The germline CDR1 and CDR2 sequences are LGHDT and YNNKEL (reference sequence). This CDR3 has 12 amino acids. Germline trimming cut 6 bases from V and 12 bases from J; bases unmatched to any gene: 7. The chain's CDR3 is CASRFLSGAQFF. DNA for the CDR3: TGTGCCAGCAGGTTCCTTAGCGGGGCGCAGTTCTTC.

A few counts support this clone. The CDR3 DNA sequence: TGTGCCAGCAGCCAAGGTGTGGGGTCCCCCTACGAGCAGTACTTC. Residues: CASSQGVGSPYEQYF. The gene calls are TRBV4-2 and TRBJ2-7; the D is unclear. Per germline, CDR1 LGHNA and CDR2 YNFKEQ. This CDR3 spans 15 amino acids. Trimming cost V 1 base and J 2 bases, with 12 bases left between them.

The V gene is TRBV19, the J gene TRBJ1-5; D is possibly TRBD1 (5 bases). Germline values: CDR1 LNHDA, CDR2 SQIVND (reference sequence). CDR3 length equals 12 residues. With 6 bases removed from V and 5 bases from J, the gap between germline ends came to 8 bases. The CDR3 DNA follows: TGTGCCAGTAGAGGAGGGGATCAGCCCCAGCATTTT. Protein sequence: CASRGGDQPQHF. The variable domain in full, completed from reference TRBV19 and TRBJ1-5, reads DGGITQSPKYLFRKEGQNVTLSCEQNLNHDAMYWYRQDPGQGLRLIYYSQIVNDFQKGDIAEGYSVSREKKESFPLTVTSAQKNPTAFYLCASRGGDQPQHFGDGTRLSIL.

The chain combines TRBV30 with TRBJ2-1, with D tentatively TRBD2 (7 bases). Trimming removed 5 bases from V and 4 bases from J, with 12 bases in between. CDR1 and CDR2 (germline): GTSNPN, SVGIG (reference sequence). The CDR3 is 13 residues long. The CDR3 loop is CAWGEGEYNEQFF. For the CDR3, the DNA is TGTGCCTGGGGGGAGGGGGAGTACAATGAGCAGTTCTTC.

The rearrangement links TRBV2 to TRBJ1-4, with no clear D. Germline values: CDR1 SNHLY, CDR2 FYNNEI. Trimming removed 3 bases from V and 8 bases from J, with 10 bases in between. The CDR3 is 13 amino acids. The CDR3 sequence is CASSDRRNEKLFF. The CDR3 bases are TGTGCCAGCAGTGACAGGAGGAACGAAAAACTGTTTTTT.

J is TRBJ1-5 and V is TRBV6-6; D might be TRBD1 (6 bases). The CDR3 sequence is 14 residues long. Germline lookup yields CDR1 MNHNY and CDR2 SVGAGI (reference sequence). Trimming took 3 bases from V and 7 from J, leaving 13 bases between them. The CDR3 loop is CASSYGGAGQPQHF. In DNA, the CDR3 is TGTGCCAGCAGTTATGGGGGGGCGGGGCAGCCCCAGCATTTT.

The V and J genes are TRBV18 and TRBJ1-2; D unresolved. With 8 bases removed from V and 2 bases from J, the gap between germline ends came to 12 bases. The CDR3 has 13 amino acids. Looked up from germline, CDR1 is KGHSH and CDR2 is LQKENI. CDR3 in DNA: TGTGCCAGCACCCCGGACGAAAACTATGGCTACACCTTC. Its translation: CASTPDENYGYTF.

The rearrangement uses TRBV5-1 and TRBJ2-1, with 10 nucleotides matching TRBD1. The CDR3 loop spans 15 amino acids. The germline CDR1 and CDR2 sequences are SGHRS and YFSETQ. With 7 bases clipped from V and 6 bases from J, the junction kept 10 bases outside the gene matches. CDR3 DNA: TGCGCCAGCCGCCTCCAAGGGACAGGGGTCAATGAGCAGTTCTTC. Translated, it gives CASRLQGTGVNEQFF.

The J gene is TRBJ1-4, the V gene TRBV7-9, with D possibly being TRBD1 (5 bases). Trimming took 3 bases from V and 3 from J, leaving 11 bases between them. Per the germline V gene, CDR1 is SEHNR and CDR2 is FQNEAQ (reference sequence). The CDR3 length is 15 residues. The CDR3 DNA reads as TGTGCCAGCAGCTTCTCAGGGACCTCTAATGAAAAACTGTTTTTT. It is translated as CASSFSGTSNEKLFF.

The V and J genes are TRBV6-5 and TRBJ1-2, with unresolved D. This CDR3 region has 14 residues. Deletions cut 6 bases from V and 0 bases from J, with 11 bases between. CDR1 MNHEY and CDR2 SVGAGI come from the germline V gene. The DNA for the CDR3 is TGTGCCAGCAGCTGGGGAGGCCCTAACTATGGCTACACCTTC. Residues: CASSWGGPNYGYTF.

V and J are TRBV14 and TRBJ1-1, with D perhaps matching TRBD1 (5 bases). Deletions cut 4 bases from V and 7 bases from J, with 16 bases between. This CDR3 region has 14 residues. Germline V gene sequence: CDR1 SGHDN, CDR2 FVKESK. The CDR3 sequence: CASSLNTGTYEAFF. CDR3 DNA sequence: TGTGCCAGCAGCCTCAACACCGGGACTTATGAAGCTTTCTTT.

The chain is built from TRBV18 and TRBJ2-7; D remains ambiguous. V was trimmed by 8 bases and J by 2 bases, leaving 19 bases between them. The CDR3 is 15 residues long. The germline V gene encodes CDR1 KGHSH and CDR2 LQKENI. CDR3 in amino acids: CASDFKDGLTYEQYF. CDR3 nucleotide sequence: TGTGCCAGCGACTTCAAAGACGGGCTGACCTACGAGCAGTACTTC.

This chain links TRBV5-4 with TRBJ1-4, with a weak D call TRBD1 (6 bases). The CDR3 has 15 residues. From germline, CDR1 is SGHNT and CDR2 YYREEE (reference sequence). Trimming removed 2 bases from V and 8 bases from J, with 16 bases in between. The CDR3 here is CASSLTLGGNEKLFF. In DNA form, the CDR3 reads TGTGCCAGCAGCTTAACCTTAGGGGGAAACGAAAAACTGTTTTTT.

The chain combines TRBV1 with TRBJ1-1. TRBV1 is tagged as a pseudogene. The CDR3 length is 15 residues. The CDR3 spells CTSSPIAAVDTEAFF. CDR3 bases: TGCACCAGCAGCCCTATTGCGGCGGTGGACACTGAAGCTTTCTTT.

The chain recombines TRBV3-1 (or the pseudogene TRBV3-2) with TRBJ2-1; 11 nucleotides match TRBD2. CDR3 length equals 16 residues. V lost 4 bases to trimming and J lost 3 bases; unmatched junction nucleotides: 5. Germline CDR1 reads LGHDT; CDR2 reads YNNKEL (reference sequence). The CDR3 here is CASSLSGGVFYNEQFF. CDR3 DNA: TGTGCCAGCAGCCTTAGCGGGGGGGTTTTCTACAATGAGCAGTTCTTC.

V usage is TRBV7-2 and J usage is TRBJ1-2; D not certain. V lost 2 bases and J lost 8, with 18 bases in between. CDR1 SGHTA and CDR2 FQGNSA come from the germline V gene. The CDR3 consists of 15 residues. CDR3 bases: TGTGCCAGCAGCTTATCTTCTATCGGATTCGACGGCTACACCTTC. Its protein product is CASSLSSIGFDGYTF.

The count of this clone is one. V is TRBV5-1 and J is TRBJ2-7; 9 positions agree with TRBD1. V lost 3 bases and J lost 2; bases outside the gene matches: 6. Germline assignment: CDR1 SGHRS and CDR2 YFSETQ. The CDR3 has 15 amino acids. CDR3 in DNA: TGCGCCAGCAGCTCCACCGGGACAGGGACCTACGAGCAGTACTTC. Translating gives CASSSTGTGTYEQYF.

A note on this clone: Other DNA sequences within the sample encode an identical CDR3. The rearrangement uses TRBV18 and TRBJ2-3, with D possibly TRBD1 on 5 matching bases. Germline lookup yields CDR1 KGHSH and CDR2 LQKENI. The CDR3 extends over 14 amino acids. V lost 0 bases and J lost 4, with 8 bases in between. The CDR3 DNA reads TGTGCCAGCTCACCACCAGGGGCCCCAGATACGCAGTATTTT. This codes for CASSPPGAPDTQYF.

The rearrangement links TRBV9 to TRBJ2-6; D not resolved. The germline gives CDR1 SGDLS, CDR2 YYNGEE. This CDR3 has 13 residues. Trimming stripped 3 bases from V and 5 bases from J, with 6 bases between. The CDR3 protein is CASSASWANVLTF. CDR3 nucleotides: TGTGCCAGCAGCGCCAGCTGGGCCAACGTCCTGACTTTC.

The chain is built from TRBV3-1 (or the pseudogene TRBV3-2) and TRBJ1-1; D might be TRBD1 (5 bases). V lost 2 bases, J lost 2 bases, and 15 bases lay in between. The CDR3 length is 16 residues. Germline assignment: CDR1 LGHDT and CDR2 YNNKEL (reference sequence). This CDR3 reads CASSQKAGSGNTEAFF. The DNA of the CDR3 is TGTGCCAGCAGCCAAAAGGCAGGGAGTGGCAACACTGAAGCTTTCTTT.

This clone was counted between two and nine times. The V gene is TRBV18, the J gene TRBJ1-1; no clear D. With 4 bases removed from V and 9 bases from J, the gap between germline ends came to 12 bases. This CDR3 is built from 12 residues. CDR1 is KGHSH and CDR2 is LQKENI in the germline V gene. CDR3 sequence reads: CASSREGMQAFF. The CDR3 coding sequence is TGTGCCAGCTCACGGGAAGGGATGCAAGCTTTCTTT.

The chain recombines TRBV21-1 with TRBJ1-2. TRBV21-1 represents a pseudogene. This CDR3 is 14 amino acids long. The DNA of the CDR3 is TGTGCCAGCAGCAAAGAGGGGGGCAACTATGGCTACACCTTC. Its translation: CASSKEGGNYGYTF.

J is TRBJ2-1 and V is TRBV7-9; D may correspond to TRBD1 or TRBD2 (5 bases each). Trimming left V 3 bases short and J 15 bases short, with 15 bases between. The germline gives CDR1 SEHNR, CDR2 FQNEAQ (reference sequence). This CDR3 contains 12 residues. DNA for the CDR3: TGTGCCAGCAGCTTGGAGGAGAGGGGCGGGTTCTTC. As protein: CASSLEERGGFF.

The chain is built from TRBV7-9 and TRBJ2-4; D is unclear. Germline CDR1 SEHNR, CDR2 FQNEAQ (reference sequence). V lost 4 bases to trimming and J lost 1 base, with 8 bases between them. The CDR3 is made up of 14 amino acids. The CDR3 protein is CASSSPWAKNIQYF. In nucleotides, the CDR3 is TGTGCCAGCAGCTCACCTTGGGCCAAAAACATTCAGTACTTC.

The chain links TRBV5-1 to TRBJ2-5; maybe TRBD1 (6 bases). CDR3 length: 15 residues. Germline CDR1 is SGHRS and CDR2 is YFSETQ. The germline V and J ends were trimmed by 4 bases and 5 bases, with 18 bases remaining between them. CDR3 loop: CASSNSPGAGETQYF. In DNA form, the CDR3 reads TGCGCCAGCAGCAACAGTCCAGGGGCAGGGGAGACCCAGTACTTC.

This chain uses TRBV30 with TRBJ1-5; D uncertain. V lost 0 bases to trimming and J lost 0 bases, with 9 bases between them. This CDR3 has 15 residues. Germline values: CDR1 GTSNPN, CDR2 SVGIG (reference sequence). CDR3 protein: CAWSVSTYSNQPQHF. CDR3 DNA: TGTGCCTGGAGTGTATCCACATATAGCAATCAGCCCCAGCATTTT.

This clone was counted a single time. This chain connects TRBV7-2 to TRBJ1-5; D uncertain. CDR1 SGHTA and CDR2 FQGNSA come from the germline V gene. This CDR3 comprises 15 residues. Trimming took off 0 bases at V and 0 bases at J, with 6 bases between the two ends. The CDR3 protein is CASSLANGSNQPQHF. The CDR3 DNA sequence: TGTGCCAGCAGCTTAGCGAACGGTAGCAATCAGCCCCAGCATTTT.

The rearrangement uses TRBV5-1 and TRBJ2-5; maybe TRBD1 (6 bases). V was trimmed by 1 base and J by 4 bases, leaving 11 bases between them. Germline CDR1 is SGHRS and CDR2 is YFSETQ. The length of the CDR3 is 14 residues. As DNA, the CDR3 is TGCGCCAGCAGCTTGAGAGTCAGGGGAGAGACCCAGTACTTC. This sequence encodes CASSLRVRGETQYF.

The chain recombines TRBV9 with TRBJ2-1; 10 bases are a match to TRBD1. The J segment lost 6 bases and the V segment lost 4 bases, leaving 7 bases of the junction unmatched. This CDR3 contains 15 residues. CDR1 is SGDLS, CDR2 YYNGEE, per germline. The CDR3 DNA sequence: TGTGCCAGCAGCTTTTCCGGGACAGGGGTCAATGAGCAGTTCTTC. Its protein product is CASSFSGTGVNEQFF.